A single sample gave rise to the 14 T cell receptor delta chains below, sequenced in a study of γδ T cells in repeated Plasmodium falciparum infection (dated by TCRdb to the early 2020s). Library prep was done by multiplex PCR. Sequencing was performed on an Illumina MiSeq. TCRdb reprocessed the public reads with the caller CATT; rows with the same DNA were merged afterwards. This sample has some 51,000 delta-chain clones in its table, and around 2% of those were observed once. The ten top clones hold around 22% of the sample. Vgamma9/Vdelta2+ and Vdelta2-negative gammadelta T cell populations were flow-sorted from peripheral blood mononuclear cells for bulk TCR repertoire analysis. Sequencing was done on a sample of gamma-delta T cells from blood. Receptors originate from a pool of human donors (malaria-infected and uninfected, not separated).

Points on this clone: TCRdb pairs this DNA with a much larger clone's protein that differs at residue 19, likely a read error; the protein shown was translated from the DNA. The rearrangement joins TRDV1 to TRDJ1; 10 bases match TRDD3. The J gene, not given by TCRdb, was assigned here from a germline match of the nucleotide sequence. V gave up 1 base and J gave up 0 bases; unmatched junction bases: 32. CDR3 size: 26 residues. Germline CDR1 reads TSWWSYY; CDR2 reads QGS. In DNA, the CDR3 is TGTGCTCTTGGGGAACGAACGATTGTCCTACCGATGAGAGGGGGATACGCCGTTTCATACACCGATAAACTCATCTTT. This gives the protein CALGERTIVLPMRGGYAVSYTDKLIF.

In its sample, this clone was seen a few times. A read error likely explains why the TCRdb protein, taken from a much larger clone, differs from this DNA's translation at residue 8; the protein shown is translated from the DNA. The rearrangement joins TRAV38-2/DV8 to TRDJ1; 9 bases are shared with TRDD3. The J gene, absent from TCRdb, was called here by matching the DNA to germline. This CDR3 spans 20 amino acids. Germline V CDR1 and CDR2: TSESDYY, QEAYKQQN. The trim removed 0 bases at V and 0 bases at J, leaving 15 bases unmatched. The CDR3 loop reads CAYRSAFPSYWGTYTDKLIF. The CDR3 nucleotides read TGTGCTTATAGGAGCGCATTCCCATCATACTGGGGGACGTACACCGATAAACTCATCTTT.

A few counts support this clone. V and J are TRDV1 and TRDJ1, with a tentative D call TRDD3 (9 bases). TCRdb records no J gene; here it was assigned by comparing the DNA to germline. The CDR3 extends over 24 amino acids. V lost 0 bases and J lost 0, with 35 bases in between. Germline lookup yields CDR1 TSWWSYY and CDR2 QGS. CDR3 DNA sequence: TGTGCTCTTGGGGAACTAGCCTTCCTAAGGGGTTTCTGGGGGATCACGCTTTACACCGATAAACTCATCTTT. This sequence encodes CALGELAFLRGFWGITLYTDKLIF.

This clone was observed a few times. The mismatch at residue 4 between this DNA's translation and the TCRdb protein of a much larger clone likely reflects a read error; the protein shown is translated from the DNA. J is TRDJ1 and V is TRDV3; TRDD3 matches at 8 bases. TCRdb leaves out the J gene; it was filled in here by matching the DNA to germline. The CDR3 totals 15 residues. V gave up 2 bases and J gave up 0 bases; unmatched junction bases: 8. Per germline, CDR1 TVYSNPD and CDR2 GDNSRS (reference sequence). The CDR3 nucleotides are TGTGCCTTTTGCCTGGGGATACTCAACACCGATAAACTCATCTTT. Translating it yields CAFCLGILNTDKLIF.

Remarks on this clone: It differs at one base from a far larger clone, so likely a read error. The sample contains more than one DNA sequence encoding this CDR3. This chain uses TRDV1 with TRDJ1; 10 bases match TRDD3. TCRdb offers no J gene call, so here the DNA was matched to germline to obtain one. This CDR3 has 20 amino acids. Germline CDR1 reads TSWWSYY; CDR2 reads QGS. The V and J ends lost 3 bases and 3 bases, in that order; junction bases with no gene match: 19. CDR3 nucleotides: TGTGCTCTTGGGGAGCTAACCAATATCGTTGGGGGATACCACCCCGATAAACTCATCTTT. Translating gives CALGELTNIVGGYHPDKLIF.

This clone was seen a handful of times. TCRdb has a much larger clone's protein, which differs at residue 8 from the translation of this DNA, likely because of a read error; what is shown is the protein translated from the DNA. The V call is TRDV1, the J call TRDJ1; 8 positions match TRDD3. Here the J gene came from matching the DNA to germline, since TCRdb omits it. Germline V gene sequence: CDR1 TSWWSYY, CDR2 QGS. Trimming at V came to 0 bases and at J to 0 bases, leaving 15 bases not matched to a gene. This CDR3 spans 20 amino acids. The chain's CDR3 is CALGELWVRRGYKYTDKLIF. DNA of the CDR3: TGTGCTCTTGGGGAACTATGGGTCAGGCGGGGATACAAGTACACCGATAAACTCATCTTT.

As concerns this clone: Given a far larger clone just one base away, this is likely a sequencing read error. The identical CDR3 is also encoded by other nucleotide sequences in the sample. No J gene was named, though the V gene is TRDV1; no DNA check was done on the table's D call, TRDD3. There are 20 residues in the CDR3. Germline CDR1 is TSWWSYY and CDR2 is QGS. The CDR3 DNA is TGTGCTCTTGGGGAAAACAGCTGGCCATCCTCGGGGGTCCTCACCGATAAGCTCATCTTT. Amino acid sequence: CALGENSWPSSGVLTDKLIF.

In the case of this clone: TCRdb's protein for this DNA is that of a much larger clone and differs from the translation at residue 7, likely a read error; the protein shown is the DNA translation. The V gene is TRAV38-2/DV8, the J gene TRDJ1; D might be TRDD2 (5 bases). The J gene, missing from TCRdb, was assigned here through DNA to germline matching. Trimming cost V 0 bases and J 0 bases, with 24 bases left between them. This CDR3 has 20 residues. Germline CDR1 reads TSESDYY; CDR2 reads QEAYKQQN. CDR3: CAYRSASPTNGLDYTDKLIF. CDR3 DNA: TGTGCTTATAGGAGCGCGTCCCCTACCAACGGTTTGGACTACACCGATAAACTCATCTTT.

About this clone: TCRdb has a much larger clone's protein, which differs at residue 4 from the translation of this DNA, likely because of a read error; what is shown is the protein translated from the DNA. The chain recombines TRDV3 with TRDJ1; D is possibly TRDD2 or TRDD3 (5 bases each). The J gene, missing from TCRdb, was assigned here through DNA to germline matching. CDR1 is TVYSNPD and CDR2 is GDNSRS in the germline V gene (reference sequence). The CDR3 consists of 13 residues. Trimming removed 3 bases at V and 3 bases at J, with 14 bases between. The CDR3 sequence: CAFPTGGPDKLIF. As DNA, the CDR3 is TGTGCCTTCCCTACGGGGGGCCCCGATAAACTCATCTTT.

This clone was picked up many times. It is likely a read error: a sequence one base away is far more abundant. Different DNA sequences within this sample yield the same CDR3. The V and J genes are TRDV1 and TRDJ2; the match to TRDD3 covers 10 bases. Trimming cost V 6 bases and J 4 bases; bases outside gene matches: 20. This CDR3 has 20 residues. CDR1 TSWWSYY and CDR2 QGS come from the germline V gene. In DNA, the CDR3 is TGTGCTCTTGGAGAGACCTTAACCAGTACTGGGGGATTAAGGACAGCACAACTCTTCTTT. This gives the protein CALGETLTSTGGLRTAQLFF.

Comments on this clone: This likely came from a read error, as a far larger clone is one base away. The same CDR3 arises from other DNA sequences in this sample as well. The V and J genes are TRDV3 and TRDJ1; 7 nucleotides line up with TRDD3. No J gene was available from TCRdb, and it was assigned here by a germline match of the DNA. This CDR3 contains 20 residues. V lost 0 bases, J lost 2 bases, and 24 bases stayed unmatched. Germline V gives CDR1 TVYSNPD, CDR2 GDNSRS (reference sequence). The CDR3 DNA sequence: TGTGCCTTTAGAGATCCCTACTACTGGGGCATCCCCCGTTGGACCGATAAACTCATCTTT. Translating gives CAFRDPYYWGIPRWTDKLIF. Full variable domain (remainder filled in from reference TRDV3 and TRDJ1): CDKVTQSSPDQTVASGSEVVLLCTYDTVYSNPDLFWYRIRPDYSFQFVFYGDNSRSEGADFTQGRFSVKHILTQKAFHLVISPVRTEDSATYYCAFRDPYYWGIPRWTDKLIFGKGTRVTVEP.

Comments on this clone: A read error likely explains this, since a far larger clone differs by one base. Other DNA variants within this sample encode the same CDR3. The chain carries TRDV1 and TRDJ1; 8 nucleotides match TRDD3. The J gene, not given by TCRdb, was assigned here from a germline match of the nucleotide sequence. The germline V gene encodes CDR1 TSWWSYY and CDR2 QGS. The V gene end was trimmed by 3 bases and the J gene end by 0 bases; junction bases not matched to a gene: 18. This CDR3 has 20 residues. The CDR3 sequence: CALGDSPLSYWGPYTDKLIF. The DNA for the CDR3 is TGTGCTCTTGGGGACTCCCCCCTAAGCTACTGGGGGCCCTACACCGATAAACTCATCTTT.

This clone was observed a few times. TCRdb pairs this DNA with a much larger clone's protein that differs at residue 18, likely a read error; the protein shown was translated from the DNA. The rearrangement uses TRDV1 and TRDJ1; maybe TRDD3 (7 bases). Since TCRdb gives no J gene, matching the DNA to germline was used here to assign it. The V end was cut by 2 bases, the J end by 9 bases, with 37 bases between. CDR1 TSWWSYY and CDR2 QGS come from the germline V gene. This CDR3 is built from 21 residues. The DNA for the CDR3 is TGTGCTCTTGGGGAAAAAGTCCCCTACTTCCTTCTTGGACCCTCGGGGGATGAACTCATCTTT. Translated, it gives CALGEKVPYFLLGPSGDELIF.

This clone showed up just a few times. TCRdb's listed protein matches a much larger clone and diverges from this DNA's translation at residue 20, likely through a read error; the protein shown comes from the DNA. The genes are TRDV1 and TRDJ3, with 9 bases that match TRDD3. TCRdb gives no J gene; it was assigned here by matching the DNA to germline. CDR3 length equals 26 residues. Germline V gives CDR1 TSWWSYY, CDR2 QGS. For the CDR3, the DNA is TGTGCTCTTGGGGAACTCAACCCCCCTACGTTGGAAGTCTGGGGGATTAGCTCCTGGAACACCCGACAGATGTTTTTC. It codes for CALGELNPPTLEVWGISSWNTRQMFF.